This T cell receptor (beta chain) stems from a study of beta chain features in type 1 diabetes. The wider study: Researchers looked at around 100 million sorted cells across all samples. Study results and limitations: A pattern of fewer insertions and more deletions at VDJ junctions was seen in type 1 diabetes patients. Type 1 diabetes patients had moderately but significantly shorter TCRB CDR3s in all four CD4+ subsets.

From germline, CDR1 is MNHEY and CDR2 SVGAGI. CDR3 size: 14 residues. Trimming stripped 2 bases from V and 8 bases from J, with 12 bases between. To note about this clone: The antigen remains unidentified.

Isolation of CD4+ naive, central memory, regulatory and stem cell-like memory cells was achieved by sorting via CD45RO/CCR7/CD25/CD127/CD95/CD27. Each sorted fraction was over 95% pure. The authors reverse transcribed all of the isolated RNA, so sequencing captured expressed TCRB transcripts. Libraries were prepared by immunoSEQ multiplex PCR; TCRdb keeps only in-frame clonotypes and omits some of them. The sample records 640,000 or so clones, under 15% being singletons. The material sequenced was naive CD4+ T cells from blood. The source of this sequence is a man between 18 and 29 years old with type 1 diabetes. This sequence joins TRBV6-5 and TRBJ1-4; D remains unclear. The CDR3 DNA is TGTGCCAGCAGTTACGCAAGAGAGAGGGAAAAACTGTTTTTT. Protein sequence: CASSYAREREKLFF.